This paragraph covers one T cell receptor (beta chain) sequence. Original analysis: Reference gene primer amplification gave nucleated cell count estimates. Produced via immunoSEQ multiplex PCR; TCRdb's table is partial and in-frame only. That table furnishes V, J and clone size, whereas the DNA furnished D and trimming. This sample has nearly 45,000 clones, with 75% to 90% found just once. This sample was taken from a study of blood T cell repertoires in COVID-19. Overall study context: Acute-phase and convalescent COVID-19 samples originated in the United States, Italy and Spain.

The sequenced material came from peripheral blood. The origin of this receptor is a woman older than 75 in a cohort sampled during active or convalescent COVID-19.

The CDR3: CASSYSGLYEQYF. CDR3 nucleotide sequence: TGTGCCAGCAGTTACTCGGGACTCTACGAGCAGTACTTC. The rearrangement uses TRBV6-5 and TRBJ2-7; possibly TRBD2 for D (6 bases). Looked up from germline, CDR1 is MNHEY and CDR2 is SVGAGI. V lost 0 bases to trimming and J lost 3 bases, with 6 bases between them. The length of the CDR3 is 13 residues.